These T cell receptor beta chains were read from a single sample in a study of T cells in Graves' hyperthyroidism and ophthalmopathy. TCRdb itself ran the multiplex PCR reads through MiXCR, one entry per CDR3 protein. The profile shows 250,000 to 300,000 distinct CDR3 sequences, approximately 17% of them singletons. The specimen sequenced was blood. Every receptor here comes from a woman aged 55 to 70 with Graves' ophthalmopathy. Both conserved end residues are part of each CDR3. Fields, in order: clone size, D gene, J gene, V gene, CDR3 DNA, CDR3 protein. The D gene is left open where the match is weak. The size entry is marked missing in some rows and otherwise reads once, few, many or a size class.

>many|-|TRBJ2-7|TRBV28
TGTGCCAGCAGTTTATATAACAGTTACTTCTCCTACGAGCAGTACTTC
CASSLYNSYFSYEQYF
>many|-|TRBJ1-1|TRBV6-1
TGTGCCAGCAGTAACAGGGAGGTCACTGAAGCTTTCTTT
CASSNREVTEAFF
>many|-|TRBJ2-1|TRBV5-8
TGTGCCAGCAGCCGTGGACCCTACAATGAGCAGTTCTTC
CASSRGPYNEQFF
>many|-|TRBJ2-5|TRBV27
TGTGCCAGCAGTTTATCGGGGCCGGGGGAGACCCAGTACTTC
CASSLSGPGETQYF
>many|-|TRBJ2-7|TRBV7-9
TGTGCCAGCAGCTTAGAACTCGGGACGGCCTACGAGCAGTACTTC
CASSLELGTAYEQYF
>-|TRBD1|TRBJ2-2|TRBV10-3
TGTGCCTCATCCGGGACAGCAAACGGGGAGCTGTTTTTT
CASSGTANGELFF
>few|TRBD1|TRBJ2-5|TRBV4-1
TGCGCCAGCAGCCAAGAGAACAGGGGCACGGAGACCCAGTACTTC
CASSQENRGTETQYF
>-|-|TRBJ2-1|TRBV6-2/TRBV6-3
TGTGCCAGCACCCCGGGACAACCCTCGGGGAGCGGTGAGCAGTTCTTC
CASTPGQPSGSGEQFF
>many|-|TRBJ1-2|TRBV7-2
TGTGCCAGCAGCTTAGCGGGGAGATCCACCTTC
CASSLAGRSTF
>-|-|TRBJ2-7|TRBV29-1
TGCAGCGTGAGTATCACGGGGGTCTCCTACGAGCAGTACTTC
CSVSITGVSYEQYF
>few|TRBD1|TRBJ1-6|TRBV5-4
TGTGCCAGCAGGCTTGGGACAGGGCGACTCAGCTCCTATAATTCACCCCTCCACTTT
CASRLGTGRLSSYNSPLHF
>many|TRBD2|TRBJ2-7|TRBV4-3
TGCGCCAGCAGCCCGGCCGGGGGGGCGATGTACGAGCAGTACTTC
CASSPAGGAMYEQYF
>many|-|TRBJ2-5|TRBV29-1
TGCAGCGTCGGCCACAGGGCATCGGAGACCCAGTACTTC
CSVGHRASETQYF
>-|-|TRBJ2-7|TRBV19
TGTGCCAGTAGCTCCCGGCGGGTCAGATACGAGCAGTACTTC
CASSSRRVRYEQYF
>few|-|TRBJ2-1|TRBV7-2
TGTGCCAGCAGCTTGGGGGGGCCGGGATCCTACAATGAGCAGTTCTTC
CASSLGGPGSYNEQFF
>many|TRBD1|TRBJ1-2|TRBV12-3/TRBV12-4
TGTGCCAGCAGTTTATCGACAGGGGGCGCCGGAAGGAACTATGGCTACACCTTC
CASSLSTGGAGRNYGYTF
>once|TRBD1|TRBJ2-3|TRBV9
TGTGCCAGCACCGGCACAGGGGGGAGTTTCGGCACAGATACGCAGTATTTT
CASTGTGGSFGTDTQYF
>few|-|TRBJ2-5|TRBV28
TGTGCCAGCAGTTTCCCGACGGGTAGGAACCAAGAGACCCAGTACTTC
CASSFPTGRNQETQYF
>many|TRBD1|TRBJ1-5|TRBV5-5
TGTGCCAGCAGCTTGGCCCCGACAGGGGGGAGGCGGCCCCAGCATTTT
CASSLAPTGGRRPQHF
>many|TRBD2|TRBJ2-1|TRBV15
TGTGCCACCAGCAGAGATGTGGCGACTAGCGGGAGTGACCGTTTGTTTGAGCAGTTCTTC
CATSRDVATSGSDRLFEQFF
>few|TRBD2|TRBJ2-3|TRBV20-1
TGCAGTGCTAGAGGGACCCAACGCGCAGCGGGAGGGGTTTTCACAGATACGCAGTATTTT
CSARGTQRAAGGVFTDTQYF
>few|-|TRBJ1-3|TRBV20-1
TGCAGTGCCGTAAACAGACAGACTTTCGGAAACACCATATATTTT
CSAVNRQTFGNTIYF
>many|TRBD1|TRBJ2-2|TRBV28
TGTGCCAGCAGTCCCCGTCGGGACAGCGCGAACACCGGGGAGCTGTTTTTT
CASSPRRDSANTGELFF
>-|-|TRBJ1-5|TRBV15
TGTGCCACCAGCAGAGATAACCGGGCTCAGCCCCAGCATTTT
CATSRDNRAQPQHF
>few|TRBD2|TRBJ2-7|TRBV4-3
TGCGCCAGCAGCCAGACTCTAGCGGGAGGATACGAGCAGTACTTC
CASSQTLAGGYEQYF
>-|-|TRBJ1-2|TRBV18
TGTGCCAGCTCACCGCGGTCCGGGGGCGGAGATGGCTACACCTTC
CASSPRSGGGDGYTF
>many|-|TRBJ2-7|TRBV5-1
TGCGCCAGCAGCTTAAAGGGGGTCGAGCAGTACTTC
CASSLKGVEQYF
>-|TRBD2|TRBJ2-7|TRBV18
TGTGCCAGCTCACCACCGGAGGGTAGCGGGAGGTCCTACGAGCAGTACTTC
CASSPPEGSGRSYEQYF
>-|-|TRBJ1-2|TRBV19
TGTGCCAGTAGCGTGGCTGGCTATAGCTACACCTTC
CASSVAGYSYTF